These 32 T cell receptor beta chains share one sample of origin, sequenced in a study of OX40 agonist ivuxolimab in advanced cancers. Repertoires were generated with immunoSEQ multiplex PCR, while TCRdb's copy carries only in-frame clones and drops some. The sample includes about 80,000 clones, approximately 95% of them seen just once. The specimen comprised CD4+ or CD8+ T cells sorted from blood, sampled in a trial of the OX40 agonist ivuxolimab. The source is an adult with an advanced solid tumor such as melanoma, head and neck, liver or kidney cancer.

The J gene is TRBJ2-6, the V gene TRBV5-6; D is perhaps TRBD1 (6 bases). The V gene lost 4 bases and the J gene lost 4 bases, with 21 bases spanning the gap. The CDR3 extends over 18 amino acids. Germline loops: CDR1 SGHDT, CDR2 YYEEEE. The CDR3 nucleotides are TGTGCCAGCAGCAGGGCATCGGGACATCCTACGGGGGCCAACGTCCTGACTTTC. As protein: CASSRASGHPTGANVLTF.

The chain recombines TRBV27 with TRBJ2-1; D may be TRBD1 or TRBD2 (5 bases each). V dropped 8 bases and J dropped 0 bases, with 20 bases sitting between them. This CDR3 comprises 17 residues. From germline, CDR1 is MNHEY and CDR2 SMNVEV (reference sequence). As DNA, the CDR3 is TGTGCCAGCGGTACGCTGGGGACGGAGAGCTCCTACAATGAGCAGTTCTTC. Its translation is CASGTLGTESSYNEQFF.

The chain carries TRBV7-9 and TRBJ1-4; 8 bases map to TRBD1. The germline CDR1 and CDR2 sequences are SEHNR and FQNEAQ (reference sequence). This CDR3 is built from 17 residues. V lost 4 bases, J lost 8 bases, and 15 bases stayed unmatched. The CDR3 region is CASSSRDRGLSKEKLFF. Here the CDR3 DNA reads TGTGCCAGCAGCTCCCGAGACAGGGGTTTGAGTAAAGAAAAACTGTTTTTT. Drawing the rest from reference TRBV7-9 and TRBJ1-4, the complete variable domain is DTGVSQNPRHKITKRGQNVTFRCDPISEHNRLYWYRQTLGQGPEFLTYFQNEAQLEKSRLLSDRFSAERPKGSFSTLEIQRTEQGDSAMYLCASSSRDRGLSKEKLFFGSGTQLSVL.

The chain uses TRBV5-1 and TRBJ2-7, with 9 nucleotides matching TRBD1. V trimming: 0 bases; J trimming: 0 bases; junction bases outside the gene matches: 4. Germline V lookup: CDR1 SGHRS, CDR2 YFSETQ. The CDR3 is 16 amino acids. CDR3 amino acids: CASSLVGTGSSYEQYF. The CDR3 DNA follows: TGCGCCAGCAGCTTGGTCGGGACAGGGTCCTCCTACGAGCAGTACTTC.

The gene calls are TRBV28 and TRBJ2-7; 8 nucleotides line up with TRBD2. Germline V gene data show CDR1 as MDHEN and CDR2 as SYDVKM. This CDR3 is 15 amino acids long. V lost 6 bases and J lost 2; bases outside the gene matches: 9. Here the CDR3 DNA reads TGTGCCAGCAGGGGAAGCGGGAGATCGCCCTACGAGCAGTACTTC. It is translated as CASRGSGRSPYEQYF.

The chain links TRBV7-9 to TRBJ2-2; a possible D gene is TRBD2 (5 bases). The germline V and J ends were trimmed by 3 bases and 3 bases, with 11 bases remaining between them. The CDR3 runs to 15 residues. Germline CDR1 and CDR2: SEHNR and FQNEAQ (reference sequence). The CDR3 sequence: CASSFGRVDTGELFF. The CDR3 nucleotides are TGTGCCAGCAGCTTTGGGAGAGTGGACACCGGGGAGCTGTTTTTT.

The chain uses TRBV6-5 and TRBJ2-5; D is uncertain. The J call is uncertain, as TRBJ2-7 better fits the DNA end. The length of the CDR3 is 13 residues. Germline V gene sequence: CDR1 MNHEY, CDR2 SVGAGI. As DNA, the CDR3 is TGTGCCAGCAGTTACTCGAACAGCTACGAGCAGTACTTC. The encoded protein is CASSYSNSYEQYF.

CDR3 loop: CASSQTAITSGPYNEQFF. In nucleotides, the CDR3 is TGCGCCAGCAGCCAAACGGCCATTACTAGCGGTCCCTACAATGAGCAGTTCTTC. The chain is built from TRBV4-1 and TRBJ2-1; 8 nucleotides agree with TRBD2. CDR3 size: 18 residues. With 2 bases clipped from V and 2 bases from J, the junction kept 11 bases outside the gene matches. Germline assignment: CDR1 MGHRA and CDR2 YSYEKL.

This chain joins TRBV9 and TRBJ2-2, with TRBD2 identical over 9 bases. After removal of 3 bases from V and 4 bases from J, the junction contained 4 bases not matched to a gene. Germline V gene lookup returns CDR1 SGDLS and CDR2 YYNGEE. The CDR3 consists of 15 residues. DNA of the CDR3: TGTGCCAGCAGCGGAGCGGGAGGCGTCACCGGGGAGCTGTTTTTT. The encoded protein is CASSGAGGVTGELFF.

The CDR3 loop reads CASSPGLAGGWELFF. The CDR3 DNA reads as TGTGCCAGCAGTCCAGGACTAGCGGGAGGTTGGGAGCTGTTTTTT. This sequence joins TRBV9 and TRBJ2-2, with 14 bases matching TRBD2. This CDR3 region has 15 residues. Germline loops: CDR1 SGDLS, CDR2 YYNGEE. Trimming removed 5 bases from V and 9 bases from J; junction bases left unmatched: 6.

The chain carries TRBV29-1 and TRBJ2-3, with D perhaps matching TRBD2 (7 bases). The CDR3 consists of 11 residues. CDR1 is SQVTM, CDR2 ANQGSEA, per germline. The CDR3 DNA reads TGCAGTGTCGGGGGGCTAGATACGCAGTATTTT. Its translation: CSVGGLDTQYF.

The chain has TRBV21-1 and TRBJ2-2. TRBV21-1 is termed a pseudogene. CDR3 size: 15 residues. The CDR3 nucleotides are TGTGCCAGCAGCGTTGTGACCCCGGGGCCCGGGGAGCTGTTTTTT. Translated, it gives CASSVVTPGPGELFF.

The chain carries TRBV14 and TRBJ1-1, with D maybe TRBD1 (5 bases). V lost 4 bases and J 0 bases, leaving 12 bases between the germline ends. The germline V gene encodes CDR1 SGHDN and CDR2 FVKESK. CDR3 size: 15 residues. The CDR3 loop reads CASSLRRTMNTEAFF. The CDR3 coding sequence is TGTGCCAGCAGCCTAAGGAGGACAATGAACACTGAAGCTTTCTTT.

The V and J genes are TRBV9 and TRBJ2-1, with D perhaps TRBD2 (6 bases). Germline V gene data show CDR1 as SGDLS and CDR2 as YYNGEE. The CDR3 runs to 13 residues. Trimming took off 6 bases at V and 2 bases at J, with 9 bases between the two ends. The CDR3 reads CASTRLAYNEQFF. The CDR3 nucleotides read TGTGCCAGCACTAGACTAGCCTACAATGAGCAGTTCTTC.

This CDR3 reads CASSQGTGRNSPLHF. CDR3 sequence (DNA): TGTGCCAGCAGTCAGGGGACAGGGAGGAATTCACCCCTCCACTTT. The gene calls are TRBV27 and TRBJ1-6, with 9 bases fitting TRBD1. V dropped 5 bases and J dropped 7; count of bases not matched to a gene: 6. Germline loops: CDR1 MNHEY, CDR2 SMNVEV (reference sequence). CDR3 length: 15 amino acids.

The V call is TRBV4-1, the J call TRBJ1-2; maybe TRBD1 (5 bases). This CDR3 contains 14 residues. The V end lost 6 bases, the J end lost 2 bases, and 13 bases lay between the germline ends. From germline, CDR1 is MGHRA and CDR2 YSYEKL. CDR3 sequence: CASRGSRTNYGYTF. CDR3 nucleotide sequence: TGCGCCAGCAGGGGGAGCAGGACAAACTATGGCTACACCTTC.

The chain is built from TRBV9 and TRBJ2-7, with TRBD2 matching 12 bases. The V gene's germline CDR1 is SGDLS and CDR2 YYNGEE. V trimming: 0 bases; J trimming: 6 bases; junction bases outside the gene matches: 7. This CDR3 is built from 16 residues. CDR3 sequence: CASSVATSGSSGEQYF. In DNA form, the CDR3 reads TGTGCCAGCAGCGTAGCGACTAGCGGGAGTTCTGGCGAGCAGTACTTC.

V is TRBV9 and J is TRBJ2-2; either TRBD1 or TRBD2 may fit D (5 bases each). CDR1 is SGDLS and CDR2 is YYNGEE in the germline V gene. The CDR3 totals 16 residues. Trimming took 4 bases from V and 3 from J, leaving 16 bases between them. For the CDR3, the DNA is TGTGCCAGCAGCCCATCAGGGAGTTCGTACACCGGGGAGCTGTTTTTT. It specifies CASSPSGSSYTGELFF.

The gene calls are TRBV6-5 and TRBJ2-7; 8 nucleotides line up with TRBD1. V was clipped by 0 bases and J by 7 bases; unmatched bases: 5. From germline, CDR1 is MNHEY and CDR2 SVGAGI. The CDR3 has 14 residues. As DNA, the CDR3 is TGTGCCAGCAGTTACTCGAAACAGGGGGGTGAGCAGTACTTC. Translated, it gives CASSYSKQGGEQYF.

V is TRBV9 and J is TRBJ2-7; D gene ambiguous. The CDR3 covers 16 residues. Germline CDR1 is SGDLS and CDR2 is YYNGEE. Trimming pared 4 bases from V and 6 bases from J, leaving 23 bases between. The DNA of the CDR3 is TGTGCCAGCAGCCATTTAAGCGAAAGTCGAAGTAGCGAGCAGTACTTC. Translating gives CASSHLSESRSSEQYF.

The CDR3 nucleotides are TGTGCCAGCAGTTTAGTAGGACTAGCGGGAGAGTCCTACGAGCAGTACTTC. Its protein product is CASSLVGLAGESYEQYF. This chain connects TRBV28 to TRBJ2-7; 13 bases are shared with TRBD2. V was pared by 2 bases and J by 1 base, with 5 bases of the junction left unmatched. Germline CDR1 MDHEN, CDR2 SYDVKM. This CDR3 region has 17 residues.

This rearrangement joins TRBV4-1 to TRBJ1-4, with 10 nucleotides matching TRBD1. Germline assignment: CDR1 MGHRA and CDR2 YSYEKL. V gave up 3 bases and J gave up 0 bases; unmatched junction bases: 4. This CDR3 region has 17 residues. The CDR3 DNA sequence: TGCGCCAGCAGCCATCTAGGACAGGGGGCAACTAATGAAAAACTGTTTTTT. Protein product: CASSHLGQGATNEKLFF.

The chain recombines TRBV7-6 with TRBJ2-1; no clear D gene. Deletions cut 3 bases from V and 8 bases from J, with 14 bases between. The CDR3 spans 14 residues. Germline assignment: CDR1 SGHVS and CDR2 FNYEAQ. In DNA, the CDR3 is TGTGCCAGCAGCTTGTCGATAAGCATAGATGAGCAGTTCTTC. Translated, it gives CASSLSISIDEQFF.

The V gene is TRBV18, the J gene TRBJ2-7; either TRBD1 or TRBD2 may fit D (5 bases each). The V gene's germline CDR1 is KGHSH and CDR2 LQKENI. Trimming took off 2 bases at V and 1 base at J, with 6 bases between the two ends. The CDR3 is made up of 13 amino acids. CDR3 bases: TGTGCCAGCTCACCAGGGACGTCCTACGAGCAGTACTTC. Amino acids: CASSPGTSYEQYF.

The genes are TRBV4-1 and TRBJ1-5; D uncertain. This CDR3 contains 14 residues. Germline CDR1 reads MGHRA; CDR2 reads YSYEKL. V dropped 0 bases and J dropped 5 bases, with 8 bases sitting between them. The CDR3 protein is CASSQEEGHQPQHF. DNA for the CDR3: TGCGCCAGCAGCCAAGAAGAAGGGCATCAGCCCCAGCATTTT.

CDR3 region: CATTSLGPIFFKTQYF. The CDR3 DNA sequence: TGTGCCACCACCTCACTGGGACCCATATTCTTTAAGACCCAGTACTTC. The chain combines TRBV6-6 with TRBJ2-5; D might be TRBD1 or TRBD2, each matching 5 bases. Trimming shortened V by 10 bases and J by 6 bases, and 27 bases separated the two germline ends. CDR3 length: 16 residues. The germline V gene has CDR1 MNHNY and CDR2 SVGAGI (reference sequence).

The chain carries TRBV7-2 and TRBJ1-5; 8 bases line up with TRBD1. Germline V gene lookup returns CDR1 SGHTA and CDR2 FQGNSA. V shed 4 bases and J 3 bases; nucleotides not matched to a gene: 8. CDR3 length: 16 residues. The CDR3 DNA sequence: TGTGCCAGCAGCTCCAGGACAGGGCCCCTCAATCAGCCCCAGCATTTT. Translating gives CASSSRTGPLNQPQHF.

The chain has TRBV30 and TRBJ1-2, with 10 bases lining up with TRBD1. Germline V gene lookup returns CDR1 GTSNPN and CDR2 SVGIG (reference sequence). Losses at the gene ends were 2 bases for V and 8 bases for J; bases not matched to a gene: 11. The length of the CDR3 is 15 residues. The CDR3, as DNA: TGTGCCTGGAGTATCTGGACAGGGGGTAAGGGCGGCTACACCTTC. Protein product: CAWSIWTGGKGGYTF.

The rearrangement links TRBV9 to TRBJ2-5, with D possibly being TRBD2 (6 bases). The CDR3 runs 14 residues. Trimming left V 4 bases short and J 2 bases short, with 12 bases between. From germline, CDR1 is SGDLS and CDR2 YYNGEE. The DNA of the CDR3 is TGTGCCAGCAGCACATCCGGGACTCAAGAGACCCAGTACTTC. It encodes CASSTSGTQETQYF.

CDR3 DNA sequence: TGTGCCAGCAGCCCAACCGGGGCTTGGAATGAGCAGTTCTTC. Its translation: CASSPTGAWNEQFF. The genes are TRBV7-3 and TRBJ2-1; D could derive from TRBD1 or TRBD2 (5 bases each). Trimming pared 5 bases from V and 7 bases from J, leaving 15 bases between. The CDR3 is made up of 14 amino acids. Germline CDR1 SGHTA, CDR2 FQGTGA.

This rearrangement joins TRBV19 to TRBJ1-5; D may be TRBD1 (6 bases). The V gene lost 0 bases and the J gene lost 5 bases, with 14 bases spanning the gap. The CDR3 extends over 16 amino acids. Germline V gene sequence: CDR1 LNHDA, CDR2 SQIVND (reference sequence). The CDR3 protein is CASSIDRRRGDQPQHF. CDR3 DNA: TGTGCCAGTAGTATAGATAGACGCAGGGGTGATCAGCCCCAGCATTTT.

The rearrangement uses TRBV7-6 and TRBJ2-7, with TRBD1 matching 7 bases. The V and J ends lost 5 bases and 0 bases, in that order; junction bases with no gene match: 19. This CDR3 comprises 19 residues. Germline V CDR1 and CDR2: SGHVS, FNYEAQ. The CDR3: CASSPQKTGLSSFSYEQYF. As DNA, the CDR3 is TGTGCCAGCAGCCCCCAAAAGACAGGGCTATCATCCTTCTCCTACGAGCAGTACTTC.